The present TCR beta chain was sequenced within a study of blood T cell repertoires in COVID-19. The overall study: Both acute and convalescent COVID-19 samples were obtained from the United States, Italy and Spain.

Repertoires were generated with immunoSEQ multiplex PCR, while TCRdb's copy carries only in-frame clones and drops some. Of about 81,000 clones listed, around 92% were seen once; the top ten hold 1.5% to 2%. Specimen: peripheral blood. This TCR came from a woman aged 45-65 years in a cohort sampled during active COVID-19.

CDR3 amino acids: CASSITGGTGNEQFF. Written as DNA, the CDR3 is TGTGCCAGTAGTATTACTGGCGGGACCGGCAATGAGCAGTTCTTC. The chain has TRBV19 and TRBJ2-1; a possible D gene is TRBD2 (6 bases). From germline, CDR1 is LNHDA and CDR2 SQIVND (reference sequence). CDR3 length equals 15 residues. V was pared by 3 bases and J by 6 bases, with 15 bases between.